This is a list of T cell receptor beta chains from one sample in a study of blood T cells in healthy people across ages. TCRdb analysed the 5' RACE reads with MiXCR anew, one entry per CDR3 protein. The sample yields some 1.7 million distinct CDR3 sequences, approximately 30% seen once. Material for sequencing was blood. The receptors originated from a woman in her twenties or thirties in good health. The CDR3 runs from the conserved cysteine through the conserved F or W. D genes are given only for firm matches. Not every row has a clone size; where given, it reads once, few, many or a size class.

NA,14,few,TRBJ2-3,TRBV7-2,TGTGCCCGCAGCCCAGGGATTCTGTTGGATACGCAGTATTTT,CARSPGILLDTQYF
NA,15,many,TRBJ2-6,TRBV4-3,TGCGCCAGCAGCCACCTGGGGTCCGGGGCCAACGTCCTGACTTTC,CASSHLGSGANVLTF
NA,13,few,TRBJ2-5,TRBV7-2,TGTGCCAGCGTACGGACTCCGGGAGAGACCCAGTACTTC,CASVRTPGETQYF
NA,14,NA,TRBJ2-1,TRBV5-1,TGCGCCAGCAGCTTGTACAGAGAGTACAATGAGCAGTTCTTC,CASSLYREYNEQFF
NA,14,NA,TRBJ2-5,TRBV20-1,TGCAGTGCTAGAGAGTGGGAAAAGAGCAATGAGCAGTACTTC,CSAREWEKSNEQYF
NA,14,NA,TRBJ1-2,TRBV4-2,TGTGCCAGCAGCCTAGAGGGAGTAGAGTATGGCTACACCTTC,CASSLEGVEYGYTF
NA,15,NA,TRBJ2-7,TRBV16,TGTGCCAGCAGCGAAAACCGGGCAGGTACCTACGAGCAGTACTTC,CASSENRAGTYEQYF
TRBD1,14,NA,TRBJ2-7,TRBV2,TGTGCCGGTAGGACAGGGGAATCCATTTACGAGCAGTACTTC,CAGRTGESIYEQYF
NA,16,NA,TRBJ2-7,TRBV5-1,TGCGCCAGCAGCTTGGCCTGGGGCGAGTCGTCCTACGAGCAGTACTTC,CASSLAWGESSYEQYF
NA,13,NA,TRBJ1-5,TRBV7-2,TGTGCCATCAGCTTAGCCCGCCACCAGGCCCAGCATTTT,CAISLARHQAQHF
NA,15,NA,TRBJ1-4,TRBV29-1,TGCAGCGTTGAGGCCGCGGGGGAGAAAGGTGAAAAACTGTTTTTT,CSVEAAGEKGEKLFF
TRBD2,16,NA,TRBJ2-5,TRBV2,TGTGCCAGCAGTGCGGGTAGCGGGGGGACTCAAGAGACCCAGTACTTC,CASSAGSGGTQETQYF
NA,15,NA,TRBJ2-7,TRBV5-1,TGCGCCAGCAGCCAGACACACGAGAAGGTTTACGAGCAGTACTTC,CASSQTHEKVYEQYF
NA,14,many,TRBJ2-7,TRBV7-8,TGTGCCAGCAGCTTAAGGGGGAATGTGAACGAGCAGTACTTC,CASSLRGNVNEQYF
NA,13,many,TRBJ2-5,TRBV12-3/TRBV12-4,TGTGCCAGCAGTGATAGGTCACAAGAGACCCAGTACTTC,CASSDRSQETQYF
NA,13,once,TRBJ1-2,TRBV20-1,TGCAGTGCCCTCCCCCACGGGGTGCTGGGCCACACCTTC,CSALPHGVLGHTF
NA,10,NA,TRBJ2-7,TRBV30,TGTGCCTGGAGGACGGGCGAGCAGTACTTC,CAWRTGEQYF
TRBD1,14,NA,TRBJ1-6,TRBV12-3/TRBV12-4,TGTGCCAGCACCGCGACAGGGGGGAATTCACCCCTCCACTTT,CASTATGGNSPLHF
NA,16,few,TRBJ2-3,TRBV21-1,TGTGCCAGCAGCACAGGGGACTGCCATTTCTCCTATACGCAGTATTTT,CASSTGDCHFSYTQYF
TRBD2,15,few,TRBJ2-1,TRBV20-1,TGCAGTGCTTTCTCTGGTCTAGCGGGGAACAATGAGCAGTTCTTC,CSAFSGLAGNNEQFF
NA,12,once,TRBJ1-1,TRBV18,TGTGCCAGCTCTACCACAATGTCTGAAGCTTTCTTT,CASSTTMSEAFF
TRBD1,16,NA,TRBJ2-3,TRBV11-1,TGTGCCAGCAGCTTATACAGGGGGAGAATCACAGATACGCAGTATTTT,CASSLYRGRITDTQYF
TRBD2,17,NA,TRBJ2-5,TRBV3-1,TGTGCCAGCAGCCAAGAGGGACGAGCGGGAATCCCGGAGACCCAGTACTTC,CASSQEGRAGIPETQYF
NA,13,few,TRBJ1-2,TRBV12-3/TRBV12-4,TGTGCCAGCAGACGACAGGCCAACGGTGGCTACACCTTC,CASRRQANGGYTF
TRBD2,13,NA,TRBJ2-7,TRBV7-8,TGTGCCAGCAGCCTGTCACTAGCGGACGAGCAGTACTTC,CASSLSLADEQYF
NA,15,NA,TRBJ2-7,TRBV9,TGTGCCAGCAGCGTAGGAGGGGCCGTCTCTTACGAGCAGTACTTC,CASSVGGAVSYEQYF
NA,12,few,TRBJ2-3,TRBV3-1,TGTGCCAGCAGCCAAACTGTGGGGACGCAGTATTTT,CASSQTVGTQYF
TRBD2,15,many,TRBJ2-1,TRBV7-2,TGTGCCAGCAGCGCACTAGCGGGAGGCAGGAATGAGCAGTTCTTC,CASSALAGGRNEQFF
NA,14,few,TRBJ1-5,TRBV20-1,TGCAGTGCTAGAGCCACGGCAGGGGATCAGCCCCAGCATTTT,CSARATAGDQPQHF
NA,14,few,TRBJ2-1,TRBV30,TGTGCCTGGGAGAGGGACTCCTCAATGGGAGAGCAGTTCTTC,CAWERDSSMGEQFF
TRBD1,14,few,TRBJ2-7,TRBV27,TGTGCCACATGCGAGACAGGGTGGACTGAGGAGCAGTACTTC,CATCETGWTEEQYF
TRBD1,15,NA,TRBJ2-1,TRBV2,TGTGCCAGCAGTGAGCGCCGACAGGGTCGTTATGGGCAGTTCTTC,CASSERRQGRYGQFF
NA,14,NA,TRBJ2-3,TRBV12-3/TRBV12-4,TGTGCCAGCAGTCGCGATGCGAGCTCAGATGCGGAATATTTT,CASSRDASSDAEYF
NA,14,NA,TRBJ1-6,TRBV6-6,TGTGCCAGCAGTAAAGGAGGGTTAGGGTCACCCCTCCACTTT,CASSKGGLGSPLHF
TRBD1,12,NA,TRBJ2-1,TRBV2,TGTGCCAGCAGTGAGGACAGGGATGAGCAGTTCTTC,CASSEDRDEQFF
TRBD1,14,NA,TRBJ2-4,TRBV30,TGTGCCTGGAGTGTAAGGACAGGGAAAAACATTCAGTACTTC,CAWSVRTGKNIQYF
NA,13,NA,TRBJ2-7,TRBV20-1,TGCAGTGCTAGAGCCGGGCGGTACAATGAGCAGTACTTC,CSARAGRYNEQYF
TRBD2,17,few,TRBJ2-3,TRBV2,TGTGCCAGCAGTGAAACCGTAGCGGGGGCCCGTCCAGATACGCAGTATTTT,CASSETVAGARPDTQYF
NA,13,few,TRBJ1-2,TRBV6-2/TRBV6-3,TGTGCCAGCAGTTACGTCCGGGACGGAGGCTACACCTTC,CASSYVRDGGYTF
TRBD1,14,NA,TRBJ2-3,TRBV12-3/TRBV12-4,TGTGCCAGCAGGGGGACAGGGGGTCCAGATACGCAGTATTTT,CASRGTGGPDTQYF
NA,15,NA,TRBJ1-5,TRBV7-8,TGTGCCAGCAGCAACAGGGATTTTAGCAATCAGCCCCAGCATTTT,CASSNRDFSNQPQHF
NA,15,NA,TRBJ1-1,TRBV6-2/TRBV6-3,TGTGCCAGCAGTCGCAGGGCGGACATGAGCACTGAAGCTTTCTTT,CASSRRADMSTEAFF
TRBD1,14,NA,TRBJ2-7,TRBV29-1,TGCAGCGCAGCGGGGACAGGGGGAAGCTACGAGCAGTACTTC,CSAAGTGGSYEQYF
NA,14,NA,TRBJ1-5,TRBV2,TGTGCCAGCAGCGTCAGGAACGGCAATCAGCCCCAGCATTTT,CASSVRNGNQPQHF
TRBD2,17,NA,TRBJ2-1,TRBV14,TGTGCCAGCAGCTATAGACTAGCGGGTGGTGCCTGGGATGAGCAGTTCTTC,CASSYRLAGGAWDEQFF
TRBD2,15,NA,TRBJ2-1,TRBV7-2,TGTGCCAGCAGCTTTCCTAGCGGGGTTAAAGATGAGCAGTTCTTC,CASSFPSGVKDEQFF
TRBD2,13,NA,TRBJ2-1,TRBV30,TGTGCTTCCGGGACTAGGGCCTACAATGAGCAGTTCTTC,CASGTRAYNEQFF
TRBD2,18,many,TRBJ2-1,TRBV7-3,TGTGCCAGCAGCCCGGGACTAGCGGGGCCTAGCTCCTACAATGAGCAGTTCTTC,CASSPGLAGPSSYNEQFF
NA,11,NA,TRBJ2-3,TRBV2,TGTGCCAGCAAGACCGAAGATACGCAGTATTTT,CASKTEDTQYF
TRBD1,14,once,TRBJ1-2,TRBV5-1,TGCGCCAGCAGCTTGGGAGGGGGCAGAGATGGCTACATCTTC,CASSLGGGRDGYIF
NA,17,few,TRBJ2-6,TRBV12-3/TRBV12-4,TGTGCCAGCAGTTTCGGTCCACGTATCTCTGGGGCCAACGTCCTGACTTTC,CASSFGPRISGANVLTF
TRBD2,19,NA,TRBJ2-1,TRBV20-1,TGCAGTGCCCGCTCCTGGGGACTAGCGGGGGGACACTCCTACAATGAGCAGTTCTTC,CSARSWGLAGGHSYNEQFF
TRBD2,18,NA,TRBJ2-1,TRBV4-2,TGTGCCAGCAGCCAGAGCGTCCCTAGCGGGGGGGCCTGGTATGAGCAGTTCTTC,CASSQSVPSGGAWYEQFF
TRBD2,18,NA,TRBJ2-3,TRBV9,TGTGCCAGCAGCGGCCGACTAGCGGGGGGGCCAGCGACAGATACGCAGTATTTT,CASSGRLAGGPATDTQYF
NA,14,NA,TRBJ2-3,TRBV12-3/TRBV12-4,TGTGCCAGCAGAGGGGCTCCAGAGTCAGATACGCAGTATTTT,CASRGAPESDTQYF